These T cell receptor beta chains were read from a single sample in a study of blood T cell repertoires in COVID-19. The assay was immunoSEQ multiplex PCR, and TCRdb's table has in-frame clones only and misses some. The sample comprises more than 85,000 clones, approximately 91% of which are singletons, and about 6.5% rests with the top ten. The sample comprised peripheral blood. All receptors derive from a woman aged 55-69 years with acute or convalescent COVID-19. The CDR3 runs from the conserved cysteine through the conserved F or W. A D gene is named only where the DNA matches it firmly. The size entry is marked missing in some rows and otherwise reads once, few, many or a size class.

-	TRBV19	-	TRBJ2-2	CASKINTGELFF	TGTGCCAGTAAAATAAACACCGGGGAGCTGTTTTTT
-	TRBV4-2	TRBD2	TRBJ2-4	CASSQDGNFRTSGNIQYF	TGTGCCAGCAGCCAAGATGGGAACTTTCGGACTAGCGGAAACATTCAGTACTTC
-	TRBV27	TRBD1	TRBJ1-2	CASSVTGAPGYTF	TGTGCCAGCAGTGTAACAGGGGCGCCCGGCTACACCTTC
-	TRBV28	TRBD1	TRBJ2-7	CASSPPGGVRGAEQYF	TGTGCCAGCAGTCCCCCAGGGGGCGTAAGGGGAGCCGAGCAGTACTTC
-	TRBV2	TRBD1	TRBJ1-5	CASRDDRGNQPQHF	TGTGCCAGCAGGGATGACAGGGGAAATCAGCCCCAGCATTTT
-	TRBV19	TRBD2	TRBJ2-1	CASSPSGSLHEQFF	TGTGCCAGTAGCCCTAGCGGGAGTTTGCATGAGCAGTTCTTC
once	TRBV29-1	TRBD2	TRBJ2-3	CIVGLAGTDTQYF	TGCATTGTCGGACTAGCGGGCACAGATACGCAGTATTTT
-	TRBV2	-	TRBJ1-4	CASSETGTGREKLFF	TGTGCCAGCAGTGAGACCGGGACGGGGAGGGAAAAACTGTTTTTT
once	TRBV2	TRBD2	TRBJ2-1	CASNPGLAYNEQFF	TGTGCCAGCAACCCGGGACTAGCCTACAATGAGCAGTTCTTC
-	TRBV5-4	-	TRBJ2-1	CASSLRGMGYNEQFF	TGTGCCAGCAGCTTAAGGGGGATGGGCTACAATGAGCAGTTCTTC
-	TRBV7-9	TRBD1	TRBJ2-5	CASSLLTGEGETQYF	TGTGCCAGCAGCTTACTGACAGGGGAAGGAGAGACCCAGTACTTC
-	TRBV28	-	TRBJ1-2	CASSLHLGEVDYGYTF	TGTGCCAGCAGTTTACATTTAGGGGAGGTAGACTATGGCTACACCTTC
-	TRBV10-2	-	TRBJ1-2	CASRTGNYGYTF	TGCGCCAGCAGGACTGGGAACTATGGCTACACCTTC
-	TRBV11-1	TRBD2	TRBJ2-1	CASSQPGLPHNEQFF	TGTGCCAGCAGCCAACCGGGACTACCACACAATGAGCAGTTCTTC
-	TRBV7-8	TRBD1	TRBJ1-2	CASSLVQGAFSGYTF	TGTGCCAGCAGCTTAGTCCAGGGGGCTTTCTCTGGCTACACCTTC
-	TRBV5-4	TRBD1	TRBJ1-2	CASSRGGSEVFFYGYTF	TGTGCCAGCAGCCGAGGGGGCAGTGAAGTATTTTTCTATGGCTACACCTTC
-	TRBV6-5	TRBD1	TRBJ1-5	CASRVPGGQPQHF	TGTGCCAGCCGGGTACCAGGGGGTCAGCCCCAGCATTTT
-	TRBV5-4	-	TRBJ2-5	CASSFGGSQETQYF	TGTGCCAGCAGCTTCGGGGGTTCGCAAGAGACCCAGTACTTC
few	TRBV7-9	-	TRBJ1-1	CASSPPRGWTEAFF	TGTGCCAGCAGCCCCCCAAGGGGGTGGACTGAAGCTTTCTTT
-	TRBV28	-	TRBJ1-2	CASSATGDGYTF	TGTGCCAGCAGTGCGACAGGCGATGGCTACACCTTC
-	TRBV12-2	-	TRBJ1-3	CASRLADCNTIYF	TGTGCAAGTCGCTTAGCGGACTGCAACACCATATATTTT
-	TRBV5-1	-	TRBJ1-2	CASSLGGGQSGYTF	TGCGCCAGCAGCTTGGGGGGTGGACAATCTGGCTACACCTTC
few	TRBV15	-	TRBJ1-1	CATSTRQGKHTEAFF	TGTGCCACCAGCACTAGGCAGGGAAAGCACACTGAAGCTTTCTTT
-	TRBV2	-	TRBJ2-1	CASSERKQFF	TGTGCCAGCAGCGAGCGTAAGCAGTTCTTC
-	TRBV7-9	-	TRBJ1-1	CASSFLQGWSTEAFF	TGTGCCAGCAGCTTTCTACAGGGTTGGAGCACTGAAGCTTTCTTT
-	TRBV2	-	TRBJ1-2	CASSAGQLGYTF	TGTGCCAGCAGTGCCGGACAGCTCGGCTACACCTTC
-	TRBV11-2	-	TRBJ1-6	CASSFSSYNSPLHF	TGTGCCAGCAGCTTCAGCTCCTATAATTCACCCCTCCACTTT
-	TRBV28	-	TRBJ1-4	CASSSESGGNEKLFF	TGTGCCAGCAGTTCTGAATCGGGGGGGAATGAAAAACTGTTTTTT
-	TRBV7-6	-	TRBJ1-1	CASSLGGRGMNTEAFF	TGTGCCAGCAGCTTGGGGGGGCGAGGAATGAACACTGAAGCTTTCTTT
-	TRBV2	TRBD1	TRBJ1-2	CASPRGGQGATVYGYTF	TGTGCCAGCCCCCGAGGGGGGCAGGGGGCGACGGTATATGGCTACACCTTC
-	TRBV11-1	-	TRBJ2-7	CASSLVATLRDEQYF	TGTGCCAGCAGCTTAGTCGCAACGCTCAGGGACGAGCAGTACTTC
-	TRBV7-9	TRBD1	TRBJ1-6	CASSPGTGSSPLHF	TGTGCCAGCAGCCCTGGGACAGGGAGTTCACCCCTCCACTTT
-	TRBV19	-	TRBJ1-1	CASSIEAIPMNTEAFF	TGTGCCAGTAGTATAGAAGCGATACCTATGAACACTGAAGCTTTCTTT
once	TRBV5-6	TRBD1	TRBJ1-1	CASSLTGTGESEAFF	TGTGCCAGCAGCTTGACCGGGACAGGGGAATCTGAAGCTTTCTTT
-	TRBV2	-	TRBJ2-2	CASTEEGVPGELFF	TGTGCCAGCACCGAAGAGGGGGTCCCGGGGGAGCTGTTTTTT
-	TRBV4-2	-	TRBJ2-1	CASSQERGGGNEQFF	TGTGCCAGCAGCCAAGAAAGGGGGGGAGGGAATGAGCAGTTCTTC
-	TRBV6-5	-	TRBJ1-1	CASSYTKGLEAFF	TGTGCCAGCAGTTACACCAAGGGACTGGAGGCTTTCTTT
-	TRBV6-5	-	TRBJ1-3	CATLIQGGNTIYF	TGTGCCACCCTAATACAGGGTGGAAACACCATATATTTT
few	TRBV12-5	-	TRBJ1-1	CASGRGLAEAFF	TGTGCTAGTGGTCGGGGTTTGGCTGAAGCTTTCTTT
-	TRBV19	TRBD2	TRBJ2-3	CASSKLAGGPDTQYF	TGTGCCAGTAGCAAACTAGCGGGAGGACCAGATACGCAGTATTTT
few	TRBV19	-	TRBJ1-1	CASSIKADTEAFF	TGTGCCAGTAGTATAAAGGCGGACACTGAAGCTTTCTTT
-	TRBV4-2	-	TRBJ1-2	CASSQRVAEINYGYTF	TGTGCCAGCAGCCAAAGAGTGGCGGAGATTAACTATGGCTACACCTTC
-	TRBV20-1	-	TRBJ1-1	CSASHYATEAFF	TGCAGTGCTAGTCACTATGCCACTGAAGCTTTCTTT
-	TRBV18	TRBD1	TRBJ1-2	CASSSGTGAGYTF	TGTGCCAGCTCATCCGGGACAGGGGCCGGCTACACCTTC
once	TRBV28	TRBD1	TRBJ1-5	CASSPRTGGRKPQHF	TGTGCCAGCAGTCCCCGGACAGGGGGACGGAAGCCCCAGCATTTT
-	TRBV28	-	TRBJ1-5	CAASPGRSNSNQPQHF	TGTGCCGCGTCCCCCGGGAGATCAAATAGCAATCAGCCCCAGCATTTT
-	TRBV5-1	TRBD2	TRBJ2-7	CASSSGTREGTTHF	TGCGCCAGCAGCTCCGGGACTCGGGAGGGCACGACGCACTTC
-	TRBV5-1	-	TRBJ2-1	CASRLVLSYNEQFF	TGCGCCAGCAGGTTGGTTCTCTCCTACAATGAGCAGTTCTTC
-	TRBV28	-	TRBJ2-3	CASRSDSTDTQYF	TGTGCCAGCAGATCGGACTCCACAGATACGCAGTATTTT
-	TRBV5-4	TRBD2	TRBJ2-1	CASSLIQRGGNEQFF	TGTGCCAGCAGCTTGATCCAGCGGGGAGGGAATGAGCAGTTCTTC
-	TRBV25-1	-	TRBJ1-2	CASSLGQVNYGYTF	TGTGCCAGCAGCCTCGGACAAGTGAACTATGGCTACACCTTC
-	TRBV11-2	TRBD1	TRBJ2-4	CASSLVWTGRNIQYF	TGTGCCAGCAGCTTAGTTTGGACAGGGAGGAACATTCAGTACTTC
-	TRBV7-8	TRBD2	TRBJ2-7	CASSLRRGEQYF	TGTGCCAGCAGCCTCCGGCGGGGGGAGCAGTACTTC